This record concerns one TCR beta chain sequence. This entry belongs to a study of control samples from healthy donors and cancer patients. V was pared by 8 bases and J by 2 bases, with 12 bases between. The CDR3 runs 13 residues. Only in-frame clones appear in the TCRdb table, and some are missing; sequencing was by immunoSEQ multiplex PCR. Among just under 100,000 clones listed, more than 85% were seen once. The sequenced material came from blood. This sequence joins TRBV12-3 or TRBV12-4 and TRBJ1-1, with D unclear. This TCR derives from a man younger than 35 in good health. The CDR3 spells CASLETFNTEAFF. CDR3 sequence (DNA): TGTGCCAGCCTTGAGACCTTTAACACTGAAGCTTTCTTT.